Reported below is one T cell receptor beta chain. This record belongs to a study of T cell responses to AZD1222 COVID-19 vaccine. TCRdb's copy holds only in-frame clones and misses some; the assay was immunoSEQ multiplex PCR. This table holds fewer than 100,000 clones, approximately 85% found once. This sample comprised peripheral blood, obtained on day 0 of AZD1222 vaccination. The sequence came from an adult in good health.

CDR3 in DNA: TGTGCCAGCAGGGCGAGGGGGGATGGTGGCTACACCTTC. Protein: CASRARGDGGYTF. The J gene is TRBJ1-2, the V gene TRBV3-1 (or the pseudogene TRBV3-2); a possible D gene is TRBD1 (6 bases). Trimming left V 6 bases short and J 7 bases short, with 15 bases between. CDR1 LGHDT and CDR2 YNNKEL come from the germline V gene (reference sequence). This CDR3 comprises 13 residues.